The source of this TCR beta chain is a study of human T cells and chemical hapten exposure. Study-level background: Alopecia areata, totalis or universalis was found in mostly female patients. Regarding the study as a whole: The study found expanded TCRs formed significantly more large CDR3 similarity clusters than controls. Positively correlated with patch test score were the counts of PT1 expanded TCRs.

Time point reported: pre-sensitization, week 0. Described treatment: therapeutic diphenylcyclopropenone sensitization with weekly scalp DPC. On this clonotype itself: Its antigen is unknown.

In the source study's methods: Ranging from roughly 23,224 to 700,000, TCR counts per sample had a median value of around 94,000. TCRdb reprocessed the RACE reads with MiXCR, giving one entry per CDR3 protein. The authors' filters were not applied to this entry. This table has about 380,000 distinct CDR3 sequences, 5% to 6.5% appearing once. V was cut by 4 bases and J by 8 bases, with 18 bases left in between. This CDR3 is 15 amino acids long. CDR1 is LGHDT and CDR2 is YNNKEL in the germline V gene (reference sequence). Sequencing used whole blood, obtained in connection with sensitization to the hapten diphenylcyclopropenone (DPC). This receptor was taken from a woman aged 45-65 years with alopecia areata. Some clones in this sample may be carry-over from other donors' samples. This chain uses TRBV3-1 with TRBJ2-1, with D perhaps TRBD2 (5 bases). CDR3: CASSPAGLLGDEQFF. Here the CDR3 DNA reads TGTGCCAGCAGCCCCGCCGGGTTACTAGGAGATGAGCAGTTCTTC.